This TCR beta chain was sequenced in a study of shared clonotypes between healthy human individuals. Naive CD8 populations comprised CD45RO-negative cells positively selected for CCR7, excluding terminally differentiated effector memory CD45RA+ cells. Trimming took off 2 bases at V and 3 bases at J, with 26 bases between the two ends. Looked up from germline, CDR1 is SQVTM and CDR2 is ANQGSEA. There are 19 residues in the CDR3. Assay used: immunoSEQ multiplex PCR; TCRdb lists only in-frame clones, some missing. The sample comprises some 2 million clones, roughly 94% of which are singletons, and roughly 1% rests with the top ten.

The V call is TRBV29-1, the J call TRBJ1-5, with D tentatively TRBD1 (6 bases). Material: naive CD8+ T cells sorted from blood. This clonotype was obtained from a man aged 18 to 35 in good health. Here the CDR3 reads CSVESPTPFQRGVNQPQHF. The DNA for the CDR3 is TGCAGCGTTGAATCCCCCACCCCTTTCCAGAGGGGGGTCAATCAGCCCCAGCATTTT.